One sample yielded the 14 T cell receptor beta chains listed below, sequenced in a study of OX40 agonist ivuxolimab in advanced cancers. Libraries were built with the immunoSEQ multiplex PCR assay. TCRdb limited this immuneACCESS table to in-frame rearrangements with V and J called. A share of clones is missing; checked studies link under half to unresolved V genes, and the rest is unexplained. The sample profile shows about 83,000 clones; over 80% of them were found once. Of the sample, approximately 8.6% falls within the top ten clones. Source: CD4+ or CD8+ T cells sorted from blood, taken in a trial of the OX40 agonist ivuxolimab. The receptors stem from an adult with an advanced solid tumor such as melanoma, head and neck, liver or kidney cancer.

The chain links TRBV19 to TRBJ1-1; tentatively, D is TRBD1 (6 bases). This CDR3 has 15 residues. The germline CDR1 and CDR2 sequences are LNHDA and SQIVND (reference sequence). V lost 5 bases to trimming and J lost 5 bases, with 18 bases between them. CDR3 bases: TGTGCCAGTAGTCCCCAGGGGCAGGGAAGGACTGAAGCTTTCTTT. It encodes CASSPQGQGRTEAFF.

The V gene is TRBV5-6, the J gene TRBJ2-7; D not certain. Germline V gene data show CDR1 as SGHDT and CDR2 as YYEEEE. V was cut by 3 bases and J by 0 bases, with 10 bases left in between. The CDR3 has 14 residues. The CDR3 DNA sequence: TGTGCCAGCAGCTCCGGACGGCACTCCTACGAGCAGTACTTC. It translates to CASSSGRHSYEQYF.

This chain links TRBV25-1 with TRBJ1-6, with a possible D match to TRBD1 (5 bases). Germline values: CDR1 MGHDK, CDR2 SYGVNS. The V end was cut by 2 bases, the J end by 8 bases, with 16 bases between. The CDR3 is 16 amino acids. The CDR3 sequence is CASSEPGMSAYSPLHF. In nucleotides, the CDR3 is TGTGCCAGCAGTGAACCAGGGATGAGCGCGTATTCACCCCTCCACTTT. The full variable domain, with the rest looked up from reference TRBV25-1 and TRBJ1-6, is EADIYQTPRYLVIGTGKKITLECSQTMGHDKMYWYQQDPGMELHLIHYSYGVNSTEKGDLSSESTVSRIRTEHFPLTLESARPSHTSQYLCASSEPGMSAYSPLHFGNGTRLTVT.

The gene calls are TRBV7-3 and TRBJ2-3; 8 positions agree with TRBD2. V gave up 4 bases and J gave up 4 bases; unmatched junction bases: 4. The CDR3 covers 14 residues. The germline V gene has CDR1 SGHTA and CDR2 FQGTGA. This CDR3 is CASSSSGGPDTQYF. In DNA, the CDR3 is TGTGCCAGCAGCTCCTCGGGGGGGCCAGATACGCAGTATTTT.

The chain uses TRBV11-2 and TRBJ2-3; D unresolved. This CDR3 region has 16 residues. V was clipped by 1 base and J by 0 bases, with 11 bases between them. Germline CDR1 is SGHAT and CDR2 is FQNNGV. The chain's CDR3 is CASSLGTSPSTDTQYF. The CDR3 DNA is TGTGCCAGCAGCTTAGGCACGAGCCCCAGCACAGATACGCAGTATTTT.

The chain carries TRBV7-4 and TRBJ2-5; TRBD1 matches at 9 bases. The germline V gene encodes CDR1 SGHVT and CDR2 SQSDAQ. V lost 2 bases, J lost 5 bases, and 6 bases stayed unmatched. CDR3 length: 15 residues. CDR3 DNA sequence: TGTGCCAGCAGCTTACGAGACAGGGGGAGCGAGACCCAGTACTTC. As protein: CASSLRDRGSETQYF.

V and J are TRBV9 and TRBJ2-7; maybe TRBD2 (5 bases). This CDR3 contains 17 residues. Germline V CDR1 and CDR2: SGDLS, YYNGEE. The V gene lost 3 bases and the J gene lost 5 bases, with 24 bases spanning the gap. For the CDR3, the DNA is TGTGCCAGCAGCGCCCGAAGAGGGCTTCAGAAGGGCGACGAGCAGTACTTC. Protein product: CASSARRGLQKGDEQYF.

In regard to this clone: This CDR3 is also generated by other DNA sequences in the sample. This chain connects TRBV27 to TRBJ2-7; D is possibly TRBD2 (5 bases). The CDR3 totals 13 residues. Germline lookup yields CDR1 MNHEY and CDR2 SMNVEV (reference sequence). V dropped 2 bases and J dropped 0 bases, with 5 bases sitting between them. The CDR3 bases are TGTGCCAGCAGTTTACGGGGCTCCTACGAGCAGTACTTC. Its protein product is CASSLRGSYEQYF.

This chain uses TRBV13 with TRBJ2-1; D is unclear. The CDR3 has 11 residues. V was trimmed by 5 bases and J by 5 bases, leaving 4 bases between them. Germline V lookup: CDR1 PRHDT, CDR2 FYEKMQ (reference sequence). The CDR3, as DNA: TGTGCCAGCAGCCGAGACAATGAGCAGTTCTTC. It yields the protein CASSRDNEQFF.

This clone was observed once. V and J are TRBV7-2 and TRBJ2-1; TRBD1 matches 11 bases. The CDR3 is made up of 15 amino acids. Germline V gives CDR1 SGHTA, CDR2 FQGNSA. V shed 4 bases, J shed 9 bases, and the junction held 8 bases outside the gene matches. The CDR3 DNA reads TGTGCCAGCAGCTCCCGGGACAGGGGGATACTTGAGCAGTTCTTC. Translating it yields CASSSRDRGILEQFF.

A remark on this clone: This same CDR3 is encoded by further DNA sequences in the sample. The V and J genes are TRBV11-2 and TRBJ1-2; D call uncertain. The CDR3 has 16 amino acids. Germline V lookup: CDR1 SGHAT, CDR2 FQNNGV. The germline V and J ends were trimmed by 1 base and 4 bases, with 16 bases remaining between them. The CDR3 spells CASSLVPTTSFYGYTF. The CDR3 DNA reads as TGTGCCAGCAGCTTAGTGCCTACCACGTCGTTCTATGGCTACACCTTC.

The chain has TRBV13 and TRBJ1-4; maybe TRBD1 (5 bases). Trimming removed 2 bases at V and 7 bases at J, with 17 bases between. The germline CDR1 and CDR2 sequences are PRHDT and FYEKMQ (reference sequence). The CDR3 spans 16 residues. DNA for the CDR3: TGTGCCAGCAGCTTATTCTCGGCAGGGCGACTTGAAAAACTGTTTTTT. Encoded protein: CASSLFSAGRLEKLFF. The whole variable domain, remainder taken from reference TRBV13 and TRBJ1-4, is AAGVIQSPRHLIKEKRETATLKCYPIPRHDTVYWYQQGPGQDPQFLISFYEKMQSDKGSIPDRFSAQQFSDYHSELNMSSLELGDSALYFCASSLFSAGRLEKLFFGSGTQLSVL.

This sequence joins TRBV15 and TRBJ2-7; no clear D. The V and J ends lost 3 bases and 5 bases respectively, with 20 bases between them. The CDR3 is 16 residues long. CDR1 LNHNV and CDR2 YYDKDF come from the germline V gene (reference sequence). CDR3 amino acids: CATSSPPPGPHDEQYF. The CDR3 region has the DNA TGTGCCACCAGCAGTCCGCCCCCCGGGCCCCATGACGAGCAGTACTTC.

The chain recombines TRBV27 with TRBJ2-3, with 10 bases matching TRBD1. Germline V gene data show CDR1 as MNHEY and CDR2 as SMNVEV (reference sequence). The CDR3 length is 15 residues. V shed 7 bases, J shed 3 bases, and the junction held 7 bases outside the gene matches. The DNA of the CDR3 is TGTGCCAGCACCCCCGGGACAGGGGTAACAGATACGCAGTATTTT. It yields the protein CASTPGTGVTDTQYF.